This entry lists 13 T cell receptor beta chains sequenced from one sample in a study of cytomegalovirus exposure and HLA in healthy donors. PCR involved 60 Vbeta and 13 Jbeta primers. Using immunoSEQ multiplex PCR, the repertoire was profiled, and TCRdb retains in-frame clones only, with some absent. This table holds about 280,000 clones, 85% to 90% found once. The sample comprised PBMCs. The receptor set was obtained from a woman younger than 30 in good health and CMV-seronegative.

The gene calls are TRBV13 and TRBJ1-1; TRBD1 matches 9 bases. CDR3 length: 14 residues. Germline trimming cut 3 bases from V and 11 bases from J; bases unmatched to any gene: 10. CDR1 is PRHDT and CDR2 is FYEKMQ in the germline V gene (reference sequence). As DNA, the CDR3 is TGTGCCAGCAGCTTCCCCTCTAAACAGGGGGCGGCTTTCTTT. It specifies CASSFPSKQGAAFF.

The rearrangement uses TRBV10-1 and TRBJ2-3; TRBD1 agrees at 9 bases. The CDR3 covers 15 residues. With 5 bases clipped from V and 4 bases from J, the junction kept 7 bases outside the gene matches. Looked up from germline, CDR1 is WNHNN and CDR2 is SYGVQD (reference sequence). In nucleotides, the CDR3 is TGCGCCAGCAGTTCCGGGGACAGGGTCCCAGATACGCAGTATTTT. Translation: CASSSGDRVPDTQYF.

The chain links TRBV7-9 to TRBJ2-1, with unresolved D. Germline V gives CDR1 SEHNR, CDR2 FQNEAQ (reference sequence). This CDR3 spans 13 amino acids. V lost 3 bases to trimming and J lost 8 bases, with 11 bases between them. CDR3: CASSFLYFDEQFF. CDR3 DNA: TGTGCCAGCAGCTTTCTGTATTTCGATGAGCAGTTCTTC.

For the CDR3, the DNA is TGTGCCAGCAGCCCCGATGGACAGGGGCAAGAGACCCAGTACTTC. Protein sequence: CASSPDGQGQETQYF. The rearrangement joins TRBV7-7 to TRBJ2-5; 9 nucleotides agree with TRBD1. CDR1 is SSHAT and CDR2 is FNYEAQ in the germline V gene (reference sequence). V shed 5 bases, J shed 2 bases, and the junction held 6 bases outside the gene matches. The CDR3 contains 15 residues.

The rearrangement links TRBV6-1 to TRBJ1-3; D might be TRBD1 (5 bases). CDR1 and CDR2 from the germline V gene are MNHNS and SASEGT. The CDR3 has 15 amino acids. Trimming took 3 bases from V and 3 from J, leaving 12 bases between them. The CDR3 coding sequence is TGTGCCAGCAGTGAGGGCCCAGGGAATGGAAACACCATATATTTT. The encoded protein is CASSEGPGNGNTIYF.

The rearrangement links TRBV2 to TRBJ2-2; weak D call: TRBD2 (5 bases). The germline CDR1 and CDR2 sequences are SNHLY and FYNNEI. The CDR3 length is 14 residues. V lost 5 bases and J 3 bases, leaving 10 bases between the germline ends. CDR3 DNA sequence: TGTGCCAGCAGTTTCATCGGGGACACCGGGGAGCTGTTTTTT. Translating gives CASSFIGDTGELFF.

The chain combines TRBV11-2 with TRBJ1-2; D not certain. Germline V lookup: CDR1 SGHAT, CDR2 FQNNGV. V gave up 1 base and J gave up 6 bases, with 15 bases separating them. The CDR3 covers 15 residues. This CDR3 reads CASSLVRSLVHGYTF. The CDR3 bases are TGTGCCAGCAGCTTAGTACGTAGCCTTGTCCATGGCTACACCTTC. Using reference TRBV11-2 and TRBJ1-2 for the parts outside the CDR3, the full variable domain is EAGVAQSPRYKIIEKRQSVAFWCNPISGHATLYWYQQILGQGPKLLIQFQNNGVVDDSQLPKDRFSAERLKGVDSTLKIQPAKLEDSAVYLCASSLVRSLVHGYTFGSGTRLTVV.

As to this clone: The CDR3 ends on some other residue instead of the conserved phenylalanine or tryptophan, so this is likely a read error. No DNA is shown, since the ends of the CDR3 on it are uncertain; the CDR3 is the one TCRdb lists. CDR3: CASKGPENC. V gene TRBV2 combines with J gene TRBJ2-7; TRBD1, the table's D call, lacks a check against the DNA. Germline CDR1 and CDR2: SNHLY and FYNNEI. The CDR3 is 9 amino acids in total, end residues counted.

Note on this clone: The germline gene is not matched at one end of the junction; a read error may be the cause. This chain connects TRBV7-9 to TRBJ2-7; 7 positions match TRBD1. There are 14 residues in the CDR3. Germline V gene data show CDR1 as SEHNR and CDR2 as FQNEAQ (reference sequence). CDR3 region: CSSTDGTVYYEQYF. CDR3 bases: TGTTCCAGCACTGACGGGACAGTATACTACGAGCAGTACTTC.

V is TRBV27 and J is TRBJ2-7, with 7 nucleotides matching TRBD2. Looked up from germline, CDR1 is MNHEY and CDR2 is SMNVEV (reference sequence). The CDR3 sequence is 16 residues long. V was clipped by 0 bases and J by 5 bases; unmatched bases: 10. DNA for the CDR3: TGTGCCAGCAGTTTATCGGGCCCGACTAGCATCGACGAGCAGTACTTC. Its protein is CASSLSGPTSIDEQYF.

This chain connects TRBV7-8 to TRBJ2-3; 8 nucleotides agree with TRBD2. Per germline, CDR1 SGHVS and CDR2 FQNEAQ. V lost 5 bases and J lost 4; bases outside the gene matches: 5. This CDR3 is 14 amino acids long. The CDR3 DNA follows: TGTGCCAGCAGCCCCGGGGGGGCCCCAGATACGCAGTATTTT. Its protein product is CASSPGGAPDTQYF.

CDR3 sequence reads: CASSLSSGTDTQYF. DNA of the CDR3: TGTGCCAGCAGCTTATCGAGCGGCACAGATACGCAGTATTTT. The chain couples TRBV11-3 to TRBJ2-3; no clear D. With 2 bases removed from V and 1 base from J, the gap between germline ends came to 7 bases. Germline assignment: CDR1 SGHNT and CDR2 YENEEA. The CDR3 consists of 14 residues.

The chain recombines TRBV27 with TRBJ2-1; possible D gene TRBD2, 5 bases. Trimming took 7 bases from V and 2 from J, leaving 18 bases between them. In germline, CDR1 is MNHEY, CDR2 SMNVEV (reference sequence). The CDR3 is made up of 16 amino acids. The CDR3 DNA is TGTGCCAGCATGGACGCTAGCCGGTCGGCCTACAATGAGCAGTTCTTC. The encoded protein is CASMDASRSAYNEQFF.